The source of this T cell receptor beta chain is a study of naive CD8 T cells in extremely preterm neonates. With V trimmed by 6 bases and J by 2 bases, 10 bases remained unmatched. CDR3 size: 17 residues. The V gene's germline CDR1 is MDHEN and CDR2 SYDVKM. Clones were read by immunoSEQ multiplex PCR, and TCRdb kept only the in-frame ones, dropping some. The sample holds about 5,000 clones, about 97% seen once. This receptor was taken from a human donor in good health. The chain combines TRBV28 with TRBJ2-3, with 11 bases aligning to TRBD2. Sample: naive CD8+ T cells from blood. The CDR3 spells CASRLTLAGDPTDTQYF. The CDR3 region has the DNA TGTGCCAGCAGACTCACACTAGCGGGGGACCCCACAGATACGCAGTATTTT.